The next 23 T cell receptor beta chains were all read from a single sample in a study of technical replicates of blood from a few donors. Using immunoSEQ multiplex PCR, the repertoire was profiled, and TCRdb retains in-frame clones only, with some absent. The table lists approximately 81,000 clones, over 75% of them singletons. The material sequenced was PBMCs. The receptor set was obtained from a human donor in good health. Some clones in this sample may be carry-over from other donors' samples.

The V and J genes are TRBV5-1 and TRBJ1-1; maybe TRBD1 (6 bases). The CDR3 covers 14 residues. Trimming removed 4 bases at V and 1 base at J, with 11 bases between. CDR1 is SGHRS and CDR2 is YFSETQ in the germline V gene. CDR3 region: CASSAPDRNTEAFF. The CDR3 DNA reads TGCGCCAGCAGCGCCCCGGACAGGAACACTGAAGCTTTCTTT.

The chain employs TRBV6-6 and TRBJ1-1, with 7 bases matching TRBD1. Germline V gives CDR1 MNHNY, CDR2 SVGAGI (reference sequence). The CDR3 is made up of 16 amino acids. V was pared by 5 bases and J by 4 bases, with 13 bases of the junction left unmatched. The CDR3 DNA follows: TGTGCCAGCAGTACGACCTTCTTCTCAGGGGGCACTGAAGCTTTCTTT. Translating gives CASSTTFFSGGTEAFF.

The chain links TRBV4-1 to TRBJ1-2; 8 bases align to TRBD1. The germline V gene has CDR1 MGHRA and CDR2 YSYEKL. This CDR3 has 14 amino acids. The V gene end was trimmed by 0 bases and the J gene end by 13 bases; junction bases not matched to a gene: 10. The CDR3 protein is CASSQDARGLLGTF. DNA for the CDR3: TGCGCCAGCAGCCAAGACGCCAGGGGGCTGCTTGGCACCTTC.

The chain recombines TRBV16 with TRBJ1-4; TRBD1 aligns across 8 bases. This CDR3 comprises 12 residues. Germline lookup yields CDR1 KGHSY and CDR2 FQNENV. V shed 4 bases, J shed 15 bases, and the junction held 7 bases outside the gene matches. CDR3: CASSRGQGALFF. CDR3 sequence (DNA): TGTGCCAGCAGCCGAGGACAGGGAGCGTTGTTTTTT. The whole variable domain, remainder taken from reference TRBV16 and TRBJ1-4, is GEEVAQTPKHLVRGEGQKAKLYCAPIKGHSYVFWYQQVLKNEFKFLISFQNENVFDETGMPKERFSAKCLPNSPCSLEIQATKLEDSAVYFCASSRGQGALFFGSGTQLSVL.

The V gene is TRBV4-3, the J gene TRBJ1-3, with TRBD1 matching over 9 bases. Germline values: CDR1 LGHNA, CDR2 YSLEER. The trim removed 0 bases at V and 2 bases at J, leaving 11 bases unmatched. The CDR3 has 19 residues. The CDR3 loop is CASSQERGDRGGAGNTIYF. The CDR3 DNA reads TGCGCCAGCAGCCAAGAGAGAGGAGACAGGGGGGGGGCTGGAAACACCATATATTTT.

This chain uses TRBV7-9 with TRBJ2-2, with D maybe TRBD1 (5 bases). This CDR3 has 17 residues. CDR1 SEHNR and CDR2 FQNEAQ come from the germline V gene (reference sequence). Trimming took off 6 bases at V and 0 bases at J, with 17 bases between the two ends. CDR3 sequence reads: CASSPVLTGSNTGELFF. The DNA for the CDR3 is TGTGCCAGCAGTCCTGTACTCACAGGATCGAACACCGGGGAGCTGTTTTTT.

The chain links TRBV11-3 to TRBJ2-7; the D gene is possibly TRBD2 (6 bases). V dropped 3 bases and J dropped 2 bases, with 23 bases sitting between them. Germline CDR1 is SGHNT and CDR2 is YENEEA. CDR3 length: 18 amino acids. CDR3 nucleotides: TGTGCCAGCAGCTTTAAATCTAGCGTGACGGAAAACACCTACGAGCAGTACTTC. It yields the protein CASSFKSSVTENTYEQYF.

In the case of this clone: Other nucleotide sequences in the sample specify the same CDR3. The V gene is TRBV6-5, the J gene TRBJ1-2; D is uncertain. V was cut by 0 bases and J by 5 bases, with 7 bases left in between. The CDR3 covers 13 residues. CDR1 and CDR2 from the germline V gene are MNHEY and SVGAGI. As DNA, the CDR3 is TGTGCCAGCAGTTACTCTGGCAGTTATGGCTACACCTTC. It yields the protein CASSYSGSYGYTF.

V and J are TRBV7-6 and TRBJ1-5, with 7 bases that match TRBD1. V shed 4 bases, J shed 4 bases, and the junction held 4 bases outside the gene matches. The CDR3 is made up of 14 amino acids. CDR1 SGHVS and CDR2 FNYEAQ come from the germline V gene. This chain's CDR3 is CASSSNRGNQPQHF. In DNA form, the CDR3 reads TGTGCCAGCAGCTCTAACAGGGGAAATCAGCCCCAGCATTTT.

The CDR3 loop reads CASSRETTGGEQYF. CDR3 bases: TGTGCCAGTAGTAGGGAAACAACAGGGGGCGAGCAGTACTTC. V is TRBV19 and J is TRBJ2-7; TRBD1 matches 8 bases. Germline lookup yields CDR1 LNHDA and CDR2 SQIVND (reference sequence). CDR3 size: 14 residues. With 4 bases clipped from V and 6 bases from J, the junction kept 8 bases outside the gene matches.

The chain recombines TRBV30 with TRBJ2-3; 7 nucleotides align to TRBD2. Germline CDR1 GTSNPN, CDR2 SVGIG (reference sequence). The CDR3 has 15 amino acids. Trimming cost V 1 base and J 2 bases; bases outside gene matches: 6. DNA of the CDR3: TGTGCCTGGAGTGCCCTAGCGGCCTCCACAGATACGCAGTATTTT. Protein product: CAWSALAASTDTQYF.

The J gene is TRBJ1-2, the V gene TRBV9, with unresolved D. CDR3 size: 13 residues. Germline V gene data show CDR1 as SGDLS and CDR2 as YYNGEE. Trimming removed 4 bases at V and 8 bases at J, with 15 bases between. CDR3 region: CASSSWEGRGYTF. The CDR3 DNA follows: TGTGCCAGCAGCTCGTGGGAAGGGAGAGGCTACACCTTC.

This clone has a single count. The chain combines TRBV30 with TRBJ2-3, with 7 bases matching TRBD2. In germline, CDR1 is GTSNPN, CDR2 SVGIG (reference sequence). The CDR3 loop spans 16 amino acids. Trimming removed 2 bases from V and 1 base from J; junction bases left unmatched: 9. This CDR3 reads CAWSLGGTQRTDTQYF. The CDR3 coding sequence is TGTGCCTGGAGTCTCGGGGGGACCCAGCGCACAGATACGCAGTATTTT.

V usage is TRBV7-9 and J usage is TRBJ1-1; D may be TRBD1 (5 bases). With 8 bases removed from V and 2 bases from J, the gap between germline ends came to 12 bases. CDR3 size: 13 residues. CDR1 and CDR2 (germline): SEHNR, FQNEAQ (reference sequence). The CDR3 DNA reads as TGTGCCAGCTGCCAGACAGTAAACACTGAAGCTTTCTTT. It is translated as CASCQTVNTEAFF.

Written as DNA, the CDR3 is TGTGCCAGCACTGGGGGGGCAGGGTGGACAGATACGCAGTATTTT. It translates to CASTGGAGWTDTQYF. The chain couples TRBV9 to TRBJ2-3; D possibly corresponds to TRBD2 (7 bases). The CDR3 is 15 amino acids. Looked up from germline, CDR1 is SGDLS and CDR2 is YYNGEE. Trimming left V 6 bases short and J 3 bases short, with 17 bases between.

This sequence joins TRBV12-5 and TRBJ2-1; D is possibly TRBD2 (7 bases). V shed 7 bases and J shed 6 bases, with 13 bases lying between them. The CDR3 sequence is 13 residues long. Germline lookup yields CDR1 LGHNT and CDR2 FRNRAP. This CDR3 reads CASAKGGVNEQFF. In nucleotides, the CDR3 is TGTGCTAGTGCCAAGGGGGGGGTCAATGAGCAGTTCTTC.

The V gene is TRBV6-6, the J gene TRBJ2-7, with 7 nucleotides matching TRBD1. Looked up from germline, CDR1 is MNHNY and CDR2 is SVGAGI (reference sequence). The CDR3 spans 14 residues. V lost 6 bases to trimming and J lost 1 base; unmatched junction nucleotides: 6. As DNA, the CDR3 is TGTGCCAGCAGAGACAGGGAGAGATCCTACGAGCAGTACTTC. It specifies CASRDRERSYEQYF.

This clone was observed a few times. The chain recombines TRBV18 with TRBJ2-3, with D perhaps TRBD1 (5 bases). The CDR3 sequence is 16 residues long. In germline, CDR1 is KGHSH, CDR2 LQKENI. V lost 1 base and J 6 bases, leaving 17 bases between the germline ends. The CDR3 protein is CASSPQIEDSMDTQYF. The CDR3 DNA reads as TGTGCCAGCTCACCACAAATAGAAGACAGTATGGATACGCAGTATTTT.

This clone has more than one count but fewer than ten. The chain joins TRBV5-1 to TRBJ2-5; 9 bases line up with TRBD2. The CDR3 sequence is 16 residues long. V shed 4 bases, J shed 5 bases, and the junction held 12 bases outside the gene matches. Germline V gene lookup returns CDR1 SGHRS and CDR2 YFSETQ. CDR3 bases: TGCGCCAGCAGCCCGAGGGTAGCGGGGGCGCACGAGACCCAGTACTTC. The encoded protein is CASSPRVAGAHETQYF. Variable domain in full (rest from reference TRBV5-1 and TRBJ2-5): KAGVTQTPRYLIKTRGQQVTLSCSPISGHRSVSWYQQTPGQGLQFLFEYFSETQRNKGNFPGRFSGRQFSNSRSEMNVSTLELGDSALYLCASSPRVAGAHETQYFGPGTRLLVL.

DNA of the CDR3: TGTGCCAGCAGCTTGGACCCAGGGAACCCTGATACGCAGTATTTT. As protein: CASSLDPGNPDTQYF. The chain uses TRBV5-6 and TRBJ2-3; perhaps TRBD1 as D (5 bases). Germline CDR1 is SGHDT and CDR2 is YYEEEE. The CDR3 extends over 15 amino acids. Trimming removed 0 bases at V and 6 bases at J, with 14 bases between.

The chain uses TRBV9 and TRBJ2-3, with TRBD2 matching over 10 bases. The CDR3 contains 16 residues. CDR1 and CDR2 (germline): SGDLS, YYNGEE. After removal of 0 bases from V and 4 bases from J, the junction contained 5 bases not matched to a gene. The CDR3 DNA reads TGTGCCAGCAGCGTAGAGGTAGCGGGAGGATCAGATACGCAGTATTTT. It codes for CASSVEVAGGSDTQYF.

This clone was picked up a small number of times. This rearrangement joins TRBV5-4 to TRBJ2-7; possibly TRBD2 for D (6 bases). Per the germline V gene, CDR1 is SGHNT and CDR2 is YYREEE (reference sequence). The CDR3 is made up of 13 amino acids. Trimming stripped 3 bases from V and 1 base from J, with 8 bases between. The CDR3: CASSSTSSYEQYF. CDR3 coding DNA: TGTGCCAGCAGCTCGACTAGTTCCTACGAGCAGTACTTC.

The chain combines TRBV5-6 with TRBJ2-7; possible D gene TRBD2, 6 bases. Per the germline V gene, CDR1 is SGHDT and CDR2 is YYEEEE. This CDR3 contains 16 residues. V gave up 0 bases and J gave up 0 bases, with 13 bases separating them. CDR3 protein: CASSLVALRGSYEQYF. The DNA of the CDR3 is TGTGCCAGCAGCTTGGTCGCGTTGCGGGGCTCCTACGAGCAGTACTTC.